The 2 T cell receptor beta chains in this list originate from one sample, sequenced in a study of T-cell reconstitution after alpha-beta-depleted transplantation in children. TCRbeta library preparation incorporated unique molecular identifiers. TCRdb processed the PCR reads anew with MiXCR; each CDR3 protein has one entry. The data hold about 540,000 distinct CDR3 sequences, with around 27% observed a single time. The sequencing used PBMCs, collected before TCRalphabeta/CD19-depleted stem cell transplant. The receptors derive from a boy younger than two with Wiskott-Aldrich syndrome, due to receive a stem cell transplant.

This clonotype has a handful of counts. The genes are TRBV7-2 and TRBJ2-1, with 9 bases aligning to TRBD2. V dropped 0 bases and J dropped 9; count of bases not matched to a gene: 12. Germline lookup yields CDR1 SGHTA and CDR2 FQGNSA. The CDR3 runs to 17 residues. For the CDR3, the DNA is TGTGCCAGCAGCTTAGCGTTGGGAGCGGGAGGCGCTTCTGAGCAGTTCTTC. This codes for CASSLALGAGGASEQFF.

Only a few counts were recorded for this clonotype. The CDR3 loop is CASSESSGLYEQYF. CDR3 in DNA: TGCGCCAGCAGTGAGTCTAGCGGACTTTACGAGCAGTACTTC. The V and J genes are TRBV10-2 and TRBJ2-7, with D perhaps matching TRBD2 (6 bases). CDR1 and CDR2 (germline): WSHSY, SAAADI. The CDR3 totals 14 residues. The ends were cut back, 0 bases at V and 4 bases at J, with 10 bases in the middle.